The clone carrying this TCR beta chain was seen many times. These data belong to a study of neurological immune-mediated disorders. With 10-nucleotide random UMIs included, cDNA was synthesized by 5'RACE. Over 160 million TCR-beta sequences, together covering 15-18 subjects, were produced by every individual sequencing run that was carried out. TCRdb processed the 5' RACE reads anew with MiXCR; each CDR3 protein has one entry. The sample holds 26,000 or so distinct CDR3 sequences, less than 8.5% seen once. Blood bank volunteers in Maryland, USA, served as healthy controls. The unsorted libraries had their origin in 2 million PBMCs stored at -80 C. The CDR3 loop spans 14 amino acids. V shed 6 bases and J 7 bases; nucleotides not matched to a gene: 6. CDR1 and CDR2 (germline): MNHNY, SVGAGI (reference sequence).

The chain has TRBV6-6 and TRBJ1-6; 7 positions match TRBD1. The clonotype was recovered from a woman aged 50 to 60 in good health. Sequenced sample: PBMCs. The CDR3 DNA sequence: TGTGCCAGCAGCCCACAGGGGTTGAATTCACCCCTCCACTTT. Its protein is CASSPQGLNSPLHF.